The 16 T cell receptor beta chains in this list originate from one sample, sequenced in a study of cytomegalovirus exposure and HLA in healthy donors. The table came from immunoSEQ multiplex PCR; TCRdb's copy has only in-frame clones and leaves some out. The sample includes tens of thousands of clones, roughly 93% of them seen just once. The sequenced sample consisted of PBMCs. Every receptor here comes from a man younger than 45 in good health and CMV-seronegative.

Many counts were recorded for this clone. The chain couples TRBV10-1 to TRBJ2-1; unclear D gene. V was pared by 6 bases and J by 5 bases, with 11 bases between. Germline assignment: CDR1 WNHNN and CDR2 SYGVQD (reference sequence). CDR3 length: 13 residues. The CDR3 protein is CASSPEYNNEQFF. In DNA, the CDR3 is TGCGCCAGCAGCCCCGAGTATAACAATGAGCAGTTCTTC.

V usage is TRBV7-2 and J usage is TRBJ2-3, with a possible D match to TRBD1 (5 bases). Trimming left V 1 base short and J 6 bases short, with 20 bases between. The CDR3 spans 17 residues. The germline CDR1 and CDR2 sequences are SGHTA and FQGNSA. The CDR3 reads CASSLEPGAQGADTQYF. The CDR3 DNA reads TGTGCCAGCAGCTTAGAACCGGGTGCCCAGGGTGCGGATACGCAGTATTTT.

The rearrangement links TRBV28 to TRBJ2-3; 9 bases match TRBD1. The CDR3 has 15 residues. Germline CDR1 reads MDHEN; CDR2 reads SYDVKM. J gave up 5 bases and V 3 bases, and 6 bases lay outside the gene matches. In nucleotides, the CDR3 is TGTGCCAGCAGTTTGGACAGGGGTCCCAGAGATACGCAGTATTTT. Protein: CASSLDRGPRDTQYF.

This chain links TRBV9 with TRBJ2-3, with no clear D. Germline CDR1 is SGDLS and CDR2 is YYNGEE. The CDR3 sequence is 15 residues long. V lost 0 bases, J lost 0 bases, and 8 bases lay in between. CDR3 sequence reads: CASSVAASSTDTQYF. CDR3 sequence (DNA): TGTGCCAGCAGCGTAGCGGCTAGTAGCACAGATACGCAGTATTTT.

This chain joins TRBV5-1 and TRBJ2-5, with 7 bases lining up with TRBD2. The CDR3 is 13 amino acids. Germline V gives CDR1 SGHRS, CDR2 YFSETQ. V lost 5 bases and J lost 2; bases outside the gene matches: 3. CDR3 DNA sequence: TGCGCCAGCAGTGCGGGACTACAAGAGACCCAGTACTTC. As protein: CASSAGLQETQYF. Supplemented by reference TRBV5-1 and TRBJ2-5, the full variable domain reads KAGVTQTPRYLIKTRGQQVTLSCSPISGHRSVSWYQQTPGQGLQFLFEYFSETQRNKGNFPGRFSGRQFSNSRSEMNVSTLELGDSALYLCASSAGLQETQYFGPGTRLLVL.

The chain links TRBV27 to TRBJ1-6; unclear D gene. CDR1 and CDR2 from the germline V gene are MNHEY and SMNVEV (reference sequence). V lost 5 bases, J lost 3 bases, and 8 bases lay in between. The CDR3 has 14 amino acids. The CDR3 region is CASSQSVYNSPLHF. DNA for the CDR3: TGTGCCAGCAGTCAATCGGTCTATAATTCACCCCTCCACTTT.

The J gene is TRBJ2-3, the V gene TRBV5-5, with TRBD2 matching over 7 bases. This CDR3 comprises 14 residues. V lost 2 bases, J lost 0 bases, and 0 bases stayed unmatched. Germline V CDR1 and CDR2: SGHKS, YYEKEE (reference sequence). The CDR3: CASSFGRSTDTQYF. DNA for the CDR3: TGTGCCAGCAGCTTCGGGAGGAGCACAGATACGCAGTATTTT.

This clone was seen only once. The chain joins TRBV7-9 to TRBJ2-3; D unclear. V lost 2 bases, J lost 0 bases, and 9 bases lay in between. Germline V gene data show CDR1 as SEHNR and CDR2 as FQNEAQ (reference sequence). This CDR3 contains 15 residues. CDR3 nucleotide sequence: TGTGCCAGCAGCTTACCTAGAGCCAGCACAGATACGCAGTATTTT. Translation: CASSLPRASTDTQYF.

This chain uses TRBV5-1 with TRBJ2-5; unclear D gene. The germline V gene encodes CDR1 SGHRS and CDR2 YFSETQ. The germline V and J ends were trimmed by 3 bases and 2 bases, with 14 bases remaining between them. CDR3 size: 15 residues. The DNA of the CDR3 is TGCGCCAGCAGCTCCTATAGTACAGAGCAAGAGACCCAGTACTTC. This encodes CASSSYSTEQETQYF. Combining the CDR3 with reference TRBV5-1 and TRBJ2-5 gives the whole variable domain KAGVTQTPRYLIKTRGQQVTLSCSPISGHRSVSWYQQTPGQGLQFLFEYFSETQRNKGNFPGRFSGRQFSNSRSEMNVSTLELGDSALYLCASSSYSTEQETQYFGPGTRLLVL.

This sequence joins TRBV29-1 and TRBJ2-3; weak D call: TRBD2 (5 bases). From germline, CDR1 is SQVTM and CDR2 ANQGSEA. Trimming removed 4 bases at V and 0 bases at J, with 11 bases between. The CDR3 totals 14 residues. The CDR3 nucleotides read TGCAGCGTTGGGAACGGGGTGAGCACAGATACGCAGTATTTT. Translated, it gives CSVGNGVSTDTQYF.

The chain carries TRBV7-2 and TRBJ1-1; TRBD1 matches 10 bases. J lost 4 bases, V lost 5 bases, and 10 bases had no gene match. This CDR3 has 16 amino acids. CDR1 SGHTA and CDR2 FQGNSA come from the germline V gene. The CDR3 loop reads CASSPLDGTGVTEAFF. In DNA, the CDR3 is TGTGCCAGCAGCCCGCTCGATGGGACAGGGGTCACTGAAGCTTTCTTT.

The chain combines TRBV5-1 with TRBJ2-2; weak D call: TRBD2 (6 bases). The germline V gene encodes CDR1 SGHRS and CDR2 YFSETQ. This CDR3 has 14 amino acids. The V and J ends lost 4 bases and 6 bases respectively, with 13 bases between them. The CDR3 reads CASSLGGGAGELFF. Here the CDR3 DNA reads TGCGCCAGCAGCCTGGGTGGAGGGGCCGGGGAGCTGTTTTTT.

The chain employs TRBV27 and TRBJ2-2; D is unclear. V was clipped by 3 bases and J by 1 base, with 6 bases between them. There are 14 residues in the CDR3. Germline V gene lookup returns CDR1 MNHEY and CDR2 SMNVEV (reference sequence). The CDR3 is CASSFSENTGELFF. The CDR3 bases are TGTGCCAGCAGTTTTTCAGAGAACACCGGGGAGCTGTTTTTT.

The chain is built from TRBV6-5 and TRBJ1-1; possible D gene TRBD1, 6 bases. Trimming shortened V by 3 bases and J by 4 bases, and 18 bases separated the two germline ends. The CDR3 loop spans 16 amino acids. Germline V CDR1 and CDR2: MNHEY, SVGAGI. The CDR3 loop is CASSYGYRVEATEAFF. Here the CDR3 DNA reads TGTGCCAGCAGTTATGGATACAGGGTGGAGGCCACTGAAGCTTTCTTT.

The V and J genes are TRBV7-9 and TRBJ1-1; the D is unclear. Deletions cut 8 bases from V and 0 bases from J, with 4 bases between. From germline, CDR1 is SEHNR and CDR2 FQNEAQ (reference sequence). CDR3 length: 11 residues. The CDR3 is CASVMNTEAFF. CDR3 bases: TGTGCCAGCGTAATGAACACTGAAGCTTTCTTT.

This clone showed up just a few times. V and J are TRBV11-2 and TRBJ2-5, with TRBD2 identical over 8 bases. Germline V CDR1 and CDR2: SGHAT, FQNNGV. The V gene end was trimmed by 4 bases and the J gene end by 9 bases; junction bases not matched to a gene: 19. The CDR3 spans 17 residues. CDR3 residues: CASSSLKVAGSPGAQYF. The DNA for the CDR3 is TGTGCCAGCAGCTCTCTCAAGGTAGCGGGGTCGCCGGGGGCCCAGTACTTC.